The clone carrying this T cell receptor beta chain is medium-sized. Source study methods: Cell counts per sample came from amplifying reference gene primers. Assay: immunoSEQ multiplex PCR; the TCRdb copy retains only in-frame clones and omits some. V and J calls and clone size are copied from that table; D and trimming were computed from the DNA. The table shows over 120,000 clones, with more than 75% occurring only once. Participants were aged about 18 to 89 years from more than 20 US areas. The sample comes from a study of blood T cell repertoires in COVID-19. Study at large: T cells, B-cell-depleted T cells, or PBMCs provided the cDNA or gDNA that served as material.

Germline lookup yields CDR1 MGHRA and CDR2 YSYEKL. The V gene lost 3 bases and the J gene lost 4 bases, with 18 bases spanning the gap. This CDR3 is 16 amino acids long. The TCR originated in a man between 60 and 75 years old who had recovered from COVID-19. This chain joins TRBV4-1 and TRBJ1-1, with D perhaps TRBD1 (5 bases). Sequenced sample: PBMCs or T cells enriched from blood (not recorded which). The CDR3 DNA follows: TGCGCCAGCAGCCAGGGGTGGGCGGGACCGCTCACTGAAGCTTTCTTT. Translation gives CASSQGWAGPLTEAFF.